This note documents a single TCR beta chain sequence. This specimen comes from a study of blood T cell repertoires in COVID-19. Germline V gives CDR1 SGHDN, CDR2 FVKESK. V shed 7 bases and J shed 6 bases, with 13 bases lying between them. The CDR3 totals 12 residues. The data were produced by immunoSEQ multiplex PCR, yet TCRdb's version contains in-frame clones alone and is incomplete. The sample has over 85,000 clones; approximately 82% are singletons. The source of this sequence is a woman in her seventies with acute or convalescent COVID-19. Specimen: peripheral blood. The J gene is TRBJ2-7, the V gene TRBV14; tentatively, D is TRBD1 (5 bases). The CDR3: CASKGWAAEQYF. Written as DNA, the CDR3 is TGTGCCAGCAAGGGGTGGGCAGCCGAGCAGTACTTC.